The 24 T cell receptor beta chains in this list originate from one sample, sequenced in a study of beta chain features in type 1 diabetes. Expressed TCRB transcripts were sequenced, since all the RNA that had been isolated was reverse transcribed. TCRdb's copy holds only in-frame clones and misses some; the assay was immunoSEQ multiplex PCR. The sample lists some 410,000 clones, about 10% seen once, with over 0.04% in the top ten. The sample comprised naive CD4+ T cells from blood. All receptors come from a young woman in good health.

V is TRBV7-8 and J is TRBJ2-7, with 7 positions matching TRBD2. Germline CDR1 and CDR2: SGHVS and FQNEAQ. This CDR3 is built from 16 residues. Losses at the gene ends were 5 bases for V and 7 bases for J; bases not matched to a gene: 17. CDR3 DNA: TGTGCCAGCAGCCCCTCCCGGTGGCGGGAGAGAATGGAGCAGTACTTC. The encoded protein is CASSPSRWRERMEQYF.

The chain uses TRBV2 and TRBJ2-3; 7 nucleotides agree with TRBD1. This CDR3 contains 14 residues. CDR1 is SNHLY, CDR2 FYNNEI, per germline. The J segment lost 0 bases and the V segment lost 9 bases, leaving 6 bases of the junction unmatched. The CDR3 bases are TGTGCCAGACGGGACAGACGAAGCACAGATACGCAGTATTTT. Translated, it gives CARRDRRSTDTQYF.

The gene calls are TRBV25-1 and TRBJ2-7; no clear D. The CDR3 loop spans 12 amino acids. V shed 8 bases and J shed 4 bases, with 12 bases lying between them. Germline V gives CDR1 MGHDK, CDR2 SYGVNS. The CDR3 coding sequence is TGTGCCAGCCGGCCGCCCATGTACGAGCAGTACGTC. It is translated as CASRPPMYEQYV.

The gene calls are TRBV30 and TRBJ2-7; D might be TRBD2 (6 bases). Germline assignment: CDR1 GTSNPN and CDR2 SVGIG (reference sequence). This CDR3 comprises 14 residues. Trimming shortened V by 7 bases and J by 0 bases, and 16 bases separated the two germline ends. DNA for the CDR3: TGTGCCTACACCCGGGGGTCGAGCTCCTACGAGCAGTACTTC. Amino acid sequence: CAYTRGSSSYEQYF.

This clone was seen a few times. The CDR3 is CASSPGVGVRGANVLTF. In nucleotides, the CDR3 is TGTGCCAGCAGCCCCGGGGTAGGGGTGCGTGGGGCCAACGTCCTGACTTTC. The rearrangement links TRBV7-9 to TRBJ2-6; D tentatively fits TRBD1 or TRBD2 (5 bases each). The CDR3 spans 17 residues. Per the germline V gene, CDR1 is SEHNR and CDR2 is FQNEAQ (reference sequence). V lost 5 bases to trimming and J lost 3 bases, with 17 bases between them.

The table lists this clone with a few counts. The chain recombines TRBV6-6 with TRBJ2-4, with D perhaps assigned TRBD1 or TRBD2 (6 bases each). CDR1 and CDR2 from the germline V gene are MNHNY and SVGAGI (reference sequence). The CDR3 runs to 15 residues. The ends were cut back, 5 bases at V and 6 bases at J, with 17 bases in the middle. This CDR3 is CASSPRGRLGNIQYF. CDR3 sequence (DNA): TGTGCCAGCAGTCCCCGGGGGCGGTTAGGAAACATTCAGTACTTC.

This clone was observed a few times. Written as DNA, the CDR3 is TGTGCCAGCAGTTTACGAGGCGTCCCTGAAGCTTTCTTT. As protein: CASSLRGVPEAFF. V and J are TRBV27 and TRBJ1-1, with unresolved D. V lost 2 bases and J 6 bases, leaving 10 bases between the germline ends. From germline, CDR1 is MNHEY and CDR2 SMNVEV (reference sequence). CDR3 length: 13 residues.

This clone was seen more than once but under ten times. The chain links TRBV30 to TRBJ2-1, with 7 bases identical to TRBD2. The germline gives CDR1 GTSNPN, CDR2 SVGIG (reference sequence). The CDR3 has 11 amino acids. Trimming cost V 7 bases and J 10 bases; bases outside gene matches: 7. The CDR3 is CAFTDSGEQFF. The CDR3 nucleotides read TGTGCCTTTACGGATAGCGGGGAGCAGTTCTTC. Combining the CDR3 with reference TRBV30 and TRBJ2-1 gives the whole variable domain SQTIHQWPATLVQPVGSPLSLECTVEGTSNPNLYWYRQAAGRGLQLLFYSVGIGQISSEVPQNLSASRPQDRQFILSSKKLLLSDSGFYLCAFTDSGEQFFGPGTRLTVL.

This clone has only a few counts. This chain links TRBV19 with TRBJ1-4, with D unclear. CDR1 LNHDA and CDR2 SQIVND come from the germline V gene (reference sequence). The CDR3 has 10 amino acids. V lost 11 bases and J lost 8, with 9 bases in between. This CDR3 reads CASFREKLFF. The CDR3 DNA is TGTGCCTCTTTCCGAGAAAAACTGTTTTTT.

This clone was counted only a few times. The rearrangement links TRBV11-2 to TRBJ2-3, with a tentative D call TRBD2 (5 bases). Germline V gives CDR1 SGHAT, CDR2 FQNNGV. V shed 1 base and J shed 0 bases, with 11 bases lying between them. CDR3 length: 16 amino acids. CDR3 sequence reads: CASSLGLALSTDTQYF. The CDR3 DNA follows: TGTGCCAGCAGCTTAGGCCTAGCCCTCAGCACAGATACGCAGTATTTT.

The chain combines TRBV29-1 with TRBJ2-7; weak D call: TRBD1 (5 bases). Germline values: CDR1 SQVTM, CDR2 ANQGSEA. V lost 4 bases and J 1 base, leaving 14 bases between the germline ends. The CDR3 extends over 14 amino acids. CDR3 residues: CSVGARVGSYEQYF. CDR3 in DNA: TGCAGCGTTGGCGCCAGGGTGGGATCCTACGAGCAGTACTTC.

This clone has more than one count but fewer than ten. The rearrangement uses TRBV4-1 and TRBJ2-1, with 10 bases aligning to TRBD2. Germline V gene data show CDR1 as MGHRA and CDR2 as YSYEKL. The CDR3 is 15 amino acids. The ends lost 1 base at V and 9 bases at J; junction bases unmatched: 6. Written as DNA, the CDR3 is TGCGCCAGCAGCCAAGTTGCTAGCGGGAGCCTTGAGCAGTTCTTC. Translation gives CASSQVASGSLEQFF.

This clone was seen more than once but under ten times. The CDR3 reads CASSLLGSAVTGELFF. The CDR3 DNA sequence: TGCGCCAGCAGCTTGCTAGGGTCGGCCGTCACCGGGGAGCTGTTTTTT. The gene calls are TRBV5-1 and TRBJ2-2; D remains ambiguous. The V end lost 1 base, the J end lost 4 bases, and 14 bases lay between the germline ends. This CDR3 region has 16 residues. Germline CDR1 and CDR2: SGHRS and YFSETQ.

This clone was seen only a few times. This chain uses TRBV19 with TRBJ2-7, with a possible D match to TRBD2 (5 bases). The CDR3 spans 13 residues. Trimming took off 6 bases at V and 0 bases at J, with 9 bases between the two ends. Germline values: CDR1 LNHDA, CDR2 SQIVND (reference sequence). For the CDR3, the DNA is TGTGCCAGTAGCCTGGACTTCTCCTACGAGCAGTACTTC. This translates into CASSLDFSYEQYF.

This clone was seen only a few times. The DNA for the CDR3 is TGTGCCAGCAGCGAGGGACTAGCGCCTTCGGGGGAGCAGTACTTC. It codes for CASSEGLAPSGEQYF. This chain joins TRBV9 and TRBJ2-7; 10 positions match TRBD2. Germline values: CDR1 SGDLS, CDR2 YYNGEE. The CDR3 has 15 amino acids. The trim removed 3 bases at V and 7 bases at J, leaving 10 bases unmatched.

The V and J genes are TRBV28 and TRBJ2-1, with D unclear. The CDR3 has 12 residues. Trimming took 4 bases from V and 7 from J, leaving 8 bases between them. Looked up from germline, CDR1 is MDHEN and CDR2 is SYDVKM. This chain's CDR3 is CASSSLWNEQFF. CDR3 bases: TGTGCCAGCAGTTCCCTTTGGAATGAGCAGTTCTTC. Complete variable domain (other parts from reference TRBV28 and TRBJ2-1): DVKVTQSSRYLVKRTGEKVFLECVQDMDHENMFWYRQDPGLGLRLIYFSYDVKMKEKGDIPEGYSVSREKKERFSLILESASTNQTSMYLCASSSLWNEQFFGPGTRLTVL.

The rearrangement links TRBV7-9 to TRBJ1-2; maybe TRBD1 (6 bases). CDR1 is SEHNR, CDR2 FQNEAQ, per germline (reference sequence). Trimming removed 4 bases from V and 3 bases from J, with 12 bases in between. This CDR3 has 14 residues. The CDR3 bases are TGTGCCAGCAGCTCTGCCGGGACACACTATGGCTACACCTTC. Its translation is CASSSAGTHYGYTF.

The J gene is TRBJ2-5, the V gene TRBV4-3; D gene ambiguous. The CDR3 contains 15 residues. The germline V gene has CDR1 LGHNA and CDR2 YSLEER. The germline V and J ends were trimmed by 0 bases and 2 bases, with 10 bases remaining between them. Here the CDR3 reads CASSQEYWLQETQYF. The CDR3 DNA is TGCGCCAGCAGCCAAGAATATTGGCTACAAGAGACCCAGTACTTC.

The chain joins TRBV11-2 to TRBJ2-5; D is uncertain. Deletions cut 5 bases from V and 5 bases from J, with 9 bases between. Germline V gene sequence: CDR1 SGHAT, CDR2 FQNNGV. There are 12 residues in the CDR3. In nucleotides, the CDR3 is TGTGCCAGCAGCCGCGAGGAGGAGACCCAGTACTTC. Amino acids: CASSREEETQYF.

This clone was observed a handful of times. In nucleotides, the CDR3 is TGTGCCAGCAGCTTAGGGCGCTATCTCGGCCCAGATACGCAGTATTTT. Its translation is CASSLGRYLGPDTQYF. The chain has TRBV11-2 and TRBJ2-3; the D is unclear. Germline CDR1 and CDR2: SGHAT and FQNNGV. The CDR3 runs 16 residues. Trimming stripped 1 base from V and 4 bases from J, with 15 bases between.

The chain's CDR3 is CASSLRAKGNNEQFF. CDR3 DNA: TGTGCCAGCAGCTTGCGGGCCAAAGGTAACAATGAGCAGTTCTTC. The gene calls are TRBV5-4 and TRBJ2-1; D is unresolved. This CDR3 has 15 amino acids. V was pared by 1 base and J by 5 bases, with 13 bases between. Germline values: CDR1 SGHNT, CDR2 YYREEE (reference sequence).

This clone was picked up a small number of times. The chain employs TRBV21-1 and TRBJ2-1; the D call in the table, TRBD1, was not verified against the DNA. TRBV21-1 is an annotated pseudogene. CDR3 length: 14 residues. CDR3 region: CASSASQGPYEQFF. The CDR3 nucleotides are TGTGCCAGCAGCGCATCACAGGGGCCCTATGAGCAGTTCTTC.

In its sample, this clone was seen a few times. The chain has TRBV7-3 and TRBJ2-1; 12 nucleotides line up with TRBD2. The CDR3 is made up of 20 amino acids. Germline loops: CDR1 SGHTA, CDR2 FQGTGA. Germline trimming cut 5 bases from V and 0 bases from J; bases unmatched to any gene: 14. For the CDR3, the DNA is TGTGCCAGCAGCCCCCATACTAGCGGGAGGAGTGGGAGCTCCTACAATGAGCAGTTCTTC. Encoded protein: CASSPHTSGRSGSSYNEQFF. The full variable domain, in which reference TRBV7-3 and TRBJ2-1 provide the parts outside the CDR3, is GAGVSQTPSNKVTEKGKYVELRCDPISGHTALYWYRQSLGQGPEFLIYFQGTGAADDSGLPNDRFFAVRPEGSVSTLKIQRTERGDSAVYLCASSPHTSGRSGSSYNEQFFGPGTRLTVL.

The rearrangement uses TRBV7-2 and TRBJ2-7, with D possibly TRBD1 on 6 matching bases. Germline V CDR1 and CDR2: SGHTA, FQGNSA. The V end lost 0 bases, the J end lost 7 bases, and 13 bases lay between the germline ends. The CDR3 runs to 14 residues. CDR3 amino acids: CASSLAQGSEEQYF. The CDR3 DNA reads as TGTGCCAGCAGCTTAGCACAGGGTTCGGAAGAGCAGTACTTC.